These T cell receptor beta chains were read from a single sample in a study of glioma-infiltrating T cells after dendritic cell vaccination. Assay used: immunoSEQ multiplex PCR; TCRdb lists only in-frame clones, some missing. The data hold approximately 91,000 clones, with approximately 80% observed a single time. Source: blood, taken after dendritic cell vaccination. These receptors all come from a human donor with glioblastoma. CDR3s include the opening cysteine and the closing phenylalanine or tryptophan. A D gene is named only where the DNA matches it firmly.

TRBJ2-2	TRBV21-1	-	TGTGCCAGCAGCATTAGGGACAGCGGAGGTACCGGGGAGCTGTTTTTT	CASSIRDSGGTGELFF
TRBJ1-5	TRBV18	-	TGTGCCAGCTCACCAGGGGAGAATCAGCCCCAGCATTTT	CASSPGENQPQHF
TRBJ1-4	TRBV2	-	TGTGCCAGCAGAATAGGGAGCCCTAATGAAAAACTGTTTTTT	CASRIGSPNEKLFF
TRBJ1-4	TRBV7-9	-	TGTGCCATTAGTACCGGGGGTTTTAATGAAAAACTGTTTTTT	CAISTGGFNEKLFF
TRBJ2-7	TRBV5-6	-	TGTGCCAGCAGCCGTGACAGGCGCTCCTACGAGCAGTACTTC	CASSRDRRSYEQYF
TRBJ2-7	TRBV7-9	-	TGTGCCAGCAGCTTAGGTAGGGAGGCCCACGAGCAGTACTTC	CASSLGREAHEQYF
TRBJ1-4	TRBV7-9	-	TGTGCCAGCAGCTTTAGGGAGATGCGACCGTATGAAAAACTGTTTTTT	CASSFREMRPYEKLFF
TRBJ2-3	TRBV29-1	-	TGCAGCCAGGTATCTACCTCAGATACGCAGTATTTT	CSQVSTSDTQYF
TRBJ2-7	TRBV2	TRBD1	TGTGCCAGCAGTCAGGGGGCCTACGAGCAGTACTTC	CASSQGAYEQYF
TRBJ2-1	TRBV1	-	TGCACCAGCAGCCAAGACGGACTAGCGGGAGTGGGTGAGCAGTTCTTC	CTSSQDGLAGVGEQFF
TRBJ1-4	TRBV4-1	-	TGCGCCAGCAGCCGAATTGATTTCGGGGGTCCCACTAATGAAAAACTGTTTTTT	CASSRIDFGGPTNEKLFF
TRBJ2-1	TRBV9	TRBD2	TGTGCCAGCAGCAAAAGCGGGGGGGCCATCAATGAGCAGTTCTTC	CASSKSGGAINEQFF
TRBJ2-3	TRBV6-5	TRBD1	TGTGCCAGCAGTTATTCCGGACAGGCTCCAGATACGCAGTATTTT	CASSYSGQAPDTQYF
TRBJ1-1	TRBV30	-	TGTGCCTGGAGTGTAGCCTGGGCGAATGAAGCTTTCTTT	CAWSVAWANEAFF
TRBJ1-2	TRBV5-1	-	TGCGCCAGCAGCTTGGTCACCGGTCCGAGCTATGGCTACACCTTC	CASSLVTGPSYGYTF
TRBJ1-2	TRBV6-6	-	TGTGCCAGCAGTGTCGAGGGAAATACCTATGGCTACACCTTC	CASSVEGNTYGYTF